A single sample gave rise to the 14 T cell receptor beta chains below, sequenced in a study of blood T cell repertoires in COVID-19. Generated by immunoSEQ multiplex PCR, the TCRdb table keeps only in-frame clones and is missing some. The table shows 150,000 or so clones, with about 81% occurring only once. Sequenced sample: peripheral blood. Receptors originate from a human donor in a cohort sampled during active COVID-19.

V is TRBV15 and J is TRBJ1-4, with TRBD1 matching 8 bases. This CDR3 has 16 residues. In germline, CDR1 is LNHNV, CDR2 YYDKDF (reference sequence). J was trimmed by 10 bases and V by 3 bases; bases with no gene match: 13. Here the CDR3 reads CATSSPDRVLVAKLFF. Here the CDR3 DNA reads TGTGCCACCAGCAGCCCGGACAGGGTGCTAGTTGCAAAACTGTTTTTT.

The chain employs TRBV9 and TRBJ2-7, with 10 bases fitting TRBD1. Germline CDR1 reads SGDLS; CDR2 reads YYNGEE. The CDR3 covers 15 residues. V trimming: 2 bases; J trimming: 2 bases; junction bases outside the gene matches: 4. The CDR3: CASSVTGQGTYEQYF. The CDR3 DNA follows: TGTGCCAGCAGCGTGACGGGACAGGGGACCTACGAGCAGTACTTC. Looking up the rest from reference TRBV9 and TRBJ2-7 gives the full variable domain: DSGVTQTPKHLITATGQRVTLRCSPRSGDLSVYWYQQSLDQGLQFLIQYYNGEERAKGNILERFSAQQFPDLHSELNLSSLELGDSALYFCASSVTGQGTYEQYFGPGTRLTVT.

This chain connects TRBV30 to TRBJ1-5, with 10 bases matching TRBD1. Germline V gene lookup returns CDR1 GTSNPN and CDR2 SVGIG (reference sequence). The V segment lost 0 bases and the J segment 5 bases; nucleotides outside the gene matches: 4. The CDR3 spans 15 residues. CDR3 DNA: TGTGCCTGGAGTGTCTCGACAGGGGGCTATCAGCCCCAGCATTTT. Translating gives CAWSVSTGGYQPQHF.

V gene TRBV15 combines with J gene TRBJ2-7; 10 bases are a match to TRBD2. Looked up from germline, CDR1 is LNHNV and CDR2 is YYDKDF (reference sequence). The CDR3 is made up of 15 amino acids. V was clipped by 0 bases and J by 5 bases; unmatched bases: 4. CDR3 region: CATSRDLAGANEQYF. DNA of the CDR3: TGTGCCACCAGCAGAGATCTAGCGGGAGCTAACGAGCAGTACTTC.

The gene calls are TRBV30 and TRBJ2-7, with D perhaps TRBD2 (6 bases). This CDR3 contains 15 residues. Trimming removed 4 bases at V and 6 bases at J, with 22 bases between. CDR1 and CDR2 from the germline V gene are GTSNPN and SVGIG (reference sequence). The CDR3 spells CAWIDPGPRRGEQYF. In nucleotides, the CDR3 is TGTGCCTGGATTGATCCAGGGCCGAGGCGGGGCGAGCAGTACTTC. Full variable domain (missing parts from reference TRBV30 and TRBJ2-7): SQTIHQWPATLVQPVGSPLSLECTVEGTSNPNLYWYRQAAGRGLQLLFYSVGIGQISSEVPQNLSASRPQDRQFILSSKKLLLSDSGFYLCAWIDPGPRRGEQYFGPGTRLTVT.

This clone showed up just a few times. This rearrangement joins TRBV27 to TRBJ2-5; D is unclear. V was cut by 6 bases and J by 5 bases, with 10 bases left in between. This CDR3 has 12 amino acids. Looked up from germline, CDR1 is MNHEY and CDR2 is SMNVEV (reference sequence). CDR3 region: CASSDGQETQYF. The DNA of the CDR3 is TGTGCCAGCAGCGATGGTCAGGAGACCCAGTACTTC.

The V and J genes are TRBV29-1 and TRBJ2-5; D is perhaps TRBD1 (6 bases). Germline V gives CDR1 SQVTM, CDR2 ANQGSEA. The CDR3 sequence is 15 residues long. The V end was cut by 2 bases, the J end by 5 bases, with 18 bases between. The chain's CDR3 is CSVESRGGRWETQYF. CDR3 DNA sequence: TGCAGCGTTGAAAGCAGGGGCGGAAGGTGGGAGACCCAGTACTTC.

The chain is built from TRBV3-1 (or the pseudogene TRBV3-2) and TRBJ1-5, with D tentatively TRBD1 (5 bases). Germline lookup yields CDR1 LGHDT and CDR2 YNNKEL (reference sequence). The CDR3 is 14 residues long. V was pared by 0 bases and J by 9 bases, with 12 bases between. CDR3 sequence (DNA): TGTGCCAGCAGCCAAGACGGGGGGGACCTGCCCCAGCATTTT. Translating gives CASSQDGGDLPQHF.

Concerning this clone itself: Germline and junction disagree at one end, which may indicate a read error. This sequence joins TRBV6-6 and TRBJ2-5; TRBD2 agrees at 14 bases. In germline, CDR1 is MNHNY, CDR2 SVGAGI (reference sequence). The CDR3 has 12 amino acids. Here the CDR3 DNA reads TGTGCCAGCAGTTTGGGACTAGCGGGGGATCACTTC. It codes for CASSLGLAGDHF.

The rearrangement joins TRBV9 to TRBJ1-2; D is perhaps TRBD1 (6 bases). Germline values: CDR1 SGDLS, CDR2 YYNGEE. Trimming shortened V by 0 bases and J by 7 bases, and 13 bases separated the two germline ends. The CDR3 is made up of 14 amino acids. For the CDR3, the DNA is TGTGCCAGCAGCGTAGGCGAAACAGGGTTTGGCTACACCTTC. Amino acids: CASSVGETGFGYTF.

The V and J genes are TRBV5-1 and TRBJ2-2; D gene unclear. The CDR3 is made up of 15 amino acids. CDR1 is SGHRS, CDR2 YFSETQ, per germline. Trimming took 0 bases from V and 6 from J, leaving 12 bases between them. The CDR3 sequence is CASSLVSSRSGELFF. For the CDR3, the DNA is TGCGCCAGCAGCTTGGTTTCTAGTAGGTCCGGGGAGCTGTTTTTT. Full variable domain (remainder filled in from reference TRBV5-1 and TRBJ2-2): KAGVTQTPRYLIKTRGQQVTLSCSPISGHRSVSWYQQTPGQGLQFLFEYFSETQRNKGNFPGRFSGRQFSNSRSEMNVSTLELGDSALYLCASSLVSSRSGELFFGEGSRLTVL.

The CDR3 loop reads CASSPTLAGGNTGELFF. CDR3 bases: TGTGCCAGCAGCCCGACTCTAGCGGGAGGGAACACCGGGGAGCTGTTTTTT. The V and J genes are TRBV9 and TRBJ2-2; 11 bases map to TRBD2. Per the germline V gene, CDR1 is SGDLS and CDR2 is YYNGEE. Trimming removed 4 bases from V and 1 base from J; junction bases left unmatched: 6. The CDR3 is 17 residues long.

The chain combines TRBV11-2 with TRBJ1-1; 11 bases are shared with TRBD1. Trimming at V came to 5 bases and at J to 3 bases, leaving 5 bases not matched to a gene. CDR3 length equals 15 residues. Germline CDR1 reads SGHAT; CDR2 reads FQNNGV. For the CDR3, the DNA is TGTGCCAGCAGCCCAGTGGGACAGGGGGACACTGAAGCTTTCTTT. Translating it yields CASSPVGQGDTEAFF.

The rearrangement joins TRBV6-1 to TRBJ1-5; 8 bases align to TRBD1. The J segment lost 9 bases and the V segment lost 3 bases, leaving 7 bases of the junction unmatched. CDR1 is MNHNS and CDR2 is SASEGT in the germline V gene. The CDR3 has 14 residues. CDR3 sequence reads: CASSEGQVEWPQHF. CDR3 bases: TGTGCCAGCAGTGAGGGACAGGTTGAATGGCCCCAGCATTTT.